This entry features one TCR beta chain sequence. The CDR3 is made up of 12 amino acids. V was trimmed by 3 bases and J by 14 bases, leaving 11 bases between them. Amplification of TCR beta CDR3 regions used RNA as the template. HTBI primers drove first-round RT-PCR of the TCR CDR3. TCRdb recomputed calls from the multiplex PCR reads with MiXCR, one row per CDR3 protein. The data contain roughly 380,000 distinct CDR3 sequences, approximately 15% of them singletons. This entry is derived from a study of T cells in Graves' hyperthyroidism and ophthalmopathy. The sequencing input was blood. The chain uses TRBV12-3 or TRBV12-4 and TRBJ1-6; D is unresolved. The TCR originated in a woman aged 55 to 70 with Graves' hyperthyroidism. DNA of the CDR3: TGTGCCAGCAGTTTTTCGCGTAAAGCCCTCCACTTT. It translates to CASSFSRKALHF.